This T cell receptor beta chain came from a study of blood T cell repertoires in COVID-19. Whole-study context: Sources were T cells, B-cell-depleted T cells, or PBMCs; the material itself was cDNA or gDNA.

Sequenced by immunoSEQ multiplex PCR; TCRdb stores in-frame clones only, minus some. The sample records roughly 89,000 clones, roughly 80% being singletons. This sequence was found in a woman older than 75 with acute or convalescent COVID-19. Material: peripheral blood.

This chain's CDR3 is CASSLSTTSGGQETQYF. The CDR3 DNA is TGCGCCAGCAGCTTATCCACTACTAGCGGGGGCCAAGAGACCCAGTACTTC. This chain connects TRBV5-1 to TRBJ2-5, with 11 bases aligning to TRBD2. The CDR3 consists of 17 residues. After removal of 2 bases from V and 1 base from J, the junction contained 7 bases not matched to a gene. Looked up from germline, CDR1 is SGHRS and CDR2 is YFSETQ.